This T cell receptor beta chain was captured in a study of identical twins. In this sample, this clonotype turned up many times. Each CDR3 protein is one row after TCRdb ran MiXCR on the 5' RACE reads. The repertoire holds over 600,000 distinct CDR3 sequences, with 21% as singletons. The data also belong to a second study, concerning T cells expressing NK-cell markers. That study adds: In several donors, dominant clonotypes made up about 28.3-65% of CD3+CD56-NKG2C+ cells.

Sequenced: PBMCs. This sequence originates from a woman between 18 and 29 years old in good health.

The CDR3 here is CASSYYREAYNEQFF. CDR3 bases: TGTGCCAGCAGTTACTACAGGGAAGCCTACAATGAGCAGTTCTTC. The chain is built from TRBV6-5 and TRBJ2-1; D might be TRBD1 (6 bases). Germline CDR1 MNHEY, CDR2 SVGAGI. The CDR3 runs 15 residues. Trimming removed 1 base at V and 2 bases at J, with 9 bases between.